The sequence of this T cell receptor beta chain was determined in a study of CXCR3-negative and CXCR3-positive naive CD8 T cells. Study information: Sequencing yielded approximately 150 million TRB reads, roughly 1.5 +/- 0.3 million per library.

The CDR3 is 13 amino acids. Germline V gives CDR1 LNHNV, CDR2 YYDKDF (reference sequence). Overall study findings and caveats: Memory CD8+ T cell repertoires were far less diverse than both naive subsets. A higher hydrophobicity marked the TRB CDR3s of CXCR3-positive naive cells versus CXCR3-negative naive cells.

CD45RO-CCR7+CD27+CD95- defined naive CD8+ T cells. About this clonotype: Its matching antigen is unknown.

All TRB cDNA libraries came from 5' RACE performed with UMI labels. After re-calling the 5' RACE reads, TCRdb lists one entry per CDR3 protein, DNA absent. In all, the sample yields some 64,000 distinct CDR3 sequences. V is TRBV15 and J is TRBJ1-4; there is no DNA to check the TCRdb D call of TRBD1. The clonotype was recovered from a human donor in good health. Some clones in this sample may be carry-over from other donors' samples. The sample was naive CXCR3+ CD8+ T cells from blood. The subset is: CD45RO-CCR7+CD27+CD95- naive CD8+ T cells expressing CXCR3 (TNR3+). The CDR3 loop reads CATTQGANEKLFF.